One and the same sample provided the 26 T cell receptor beta chains below, sequenced in a study of T-cell reconstitution after alpha-beta-depleted transplantation in children. Unique molecular identifiers were built into the TCRbeta library. TCRdb used MiXCR to reprocess the PCR reads, holding one entry per CDR3 protein. The sample shows over 45,000 distinct CDR3 sequences, 40% to 45% of them seen only once. This material consisted of PBMCs, mostly from graft donor cells, taken 360 days after TCRalphabeta/CD19-depleted stem cell transplant. The receptor set was obtained from a male patient younger than 18 who had a stem cell transplant for acute lymphoblastic leukemia, so the T cells may come from the graft donor.

This clonotype was detected a few times. This chain uses TRBV28 with TRBJ2-2; TRBD2 aligns across 9 bases. The germline V gene has CDR1 MDHEN and CDR2 SYDVKM. The CDR3 consists of 16 residues. The ends lost 5 bases at V and 1 base at J; junction bases unmatched: 5. The CDR3 loop reads CASSLWREGNTGELFF. CDR3 bases: TGTGCCAGCAGTCTCTGGCGGGAGGGGAACACCGGGGAGCTGTTTTTT.

The rearrangement links TRBV6-1 to TRBJ2-3, with TRBD1 matching 9 bases. The CDR3 spans 14 residues. Germline CDR1 MNHNS, CDR2 SASEGT. J gave up 3 bases and V 5 bases, and 3 bases lay outside the gene matches. The CDR3: CASSLTGGTDTQYF. Here the CDR3 DNA reads TGTGCCAGCAGTCTGACAGGGGGAACAGATACGCAGTATTTT.

This clonotype was counted only a few times. The chain is built from TRBV10-2 and TRBJ2-3; TRBD2 aligns across 8 bases. Germline V lookup: CDR1 WSHSY, CDR2 SAAADI. The junction had 7 bases not matched to a gene; V was cut back by 0 bases and J by 2 bases. This CDR3 has 17 residues. The CDR3 coding sequence is TGCGCCAGCAGTGAGTCTGCGGGAGGTGGGTTCACAGATACGCAGTATTTT. It codes for CASSESAGGGFTDTQYF.

This clonotype came up a few times. J is TRBJ2-2 and V is TRBV7-6; TRBD1 is a possible D gene (6 bases). Germline values: CDR1 SGHVS, CDR2 FNYEAQ. This CDR3 contains 15 residues. V was shortened by 3 bases and J by 4 bases, with 12 bases between the two germline ends. This chain's CDR3 is CASSLEGGSTGELFF. In DNA, the CDR3 is TGTGCCAGCAGCTTGGAAGGGGGTAGCACCGGGGAGCTGTTTTTT. The whole variable domain, filled in from reference TRBV7-6 and TRBJ2-2, reads GAGVSQSPRYKVTKRGQDVALRCDPISGHVSLYWYRQALGQGPEFLTYFNYEAQQDKSGLPNDRFSAERPEGSISTLTIQRTEQRDSAMYRCASSLEGGSTGELFFGEGSRLTVL.

The chain is built from TRBV10-2 and TRBJ2-3; perhaps TRBD2 as D (5 bases). Germline-derived CDR1 and CDR2 are WSHSY and SAAADI. This CDR3 comprises 14 residues. V was trimmed by 7 bases and J by 1 base, leaving 12 bases between them. The CDR3 nucleotides read TGCGCCAGCAACATCCGAGCGGGCACAGATACGCAGTATTTT. The encoded protein is CASNIRAGTDTQYF.

The rearrangement links TRBV5-1 to TRBJ2-5, with D perhaps TRBD1 or TRBD2 (5 bases each). The CDR3 totals 15 residues. CDR1 is SGHRS, CDR2 YFSETQ, per germline. Trimming removed 0 bases at V and 5 bases at J, with 14 bases between. CDR3 sequence (DNA): TGCGCCAGCAGCTTGGCCGGGGACCGTGGTGAGACCCAGTACTTC. Translating gives CASSLAGDRGETQYF.

In DNA form, the CDR3 reads TGTGCCATCAGTGAGTCTGCCTACGAGCAGTACTTC. Translated: CAISESAYEQYF. The chain carries TRBV10-3 and TRBJ2-7; D is uncertain. Trimming shortened V by 0 bases and J by 2 bases, and 2 bases separated the two germline ends. The germline V gene encodes CDR1 ENHRY and CDR2 SYGVKD. The CDR3 runs 12 residues.

This chain joins TRBV7-2 and TRBJ2-3; D unclear. The CDR3 extends over 14 amino acids. V was clipped by 2 bases and J by 0 bases, with 6 bases between them. Germline values: CDR1 SGHTA, CDR2 FQGNSA. The CDR3 DNA follows: TGTGCCAGCAGCTTAACCGTAAGCACAGATACGCAGTATTTT. This sequence encodes CASSLTVSTDTQYF. Full variable domain (missing parts from reference TRBV7-2 and TRBJ2-3): GAGVSQSPSNKVTEKGKDVELRCDPISGHTALYWYRQSLGQGLEFLIYFQGNSAPDKSGLPSDRFSAERTGGSVSTLTIQRTQQEDSAVYLCASSLTVSTDTQYFGPGTRLTVL.

The chain links TRBV12-3 or TRBV12-4 to TRBJ2-7, with D hard to call. The V gene lost 1 base and the J gene lost 5 bases, with 3 bases spanning the gap. CDR3 length equals 11 residues. The CDR3 region has the DNA TGTGCCAGCAGTTTAGTCGACGAGCAGTACTTC. This codes for CASSLVDEQYF.

This clonotype was seen more than once but under ten times. The chain employs TRBV28 and TRBJ1-5; perhaps TRBD1 as D (6 bases). CDR3 length: 14 amino acids. Germline assignment: CDR1 MDHEN and CDR2 SYDVKM. V lost 7 bases and J 4 bases, leaving 14 bases between the germline ends. As DNA, the CDR3 is TGTGCCAGCACCCAAAGGGGGGGAAATCAGCCCCAGCATTTT. Amino acid sequence: CASTQRGGNQPQHF.

The chain couples TRBV7-9 to TRBJ2-7; D is possibly TRBD2 (5 bases). Trimming shortened V by 7 bases and J by 0 bases, and 7 bases separated the two germline ends. Germline V CDR1 and CDR2: SEHNR, FQNEAQ (reference sequence). This CDR3 comprises 12 residues. For the CDR3, the DNA is TGTGCCAGCATCGGACTCTCCTACGAGCAGTACTTC. This translates into CASIGLSYEQYF.

The chain links TRBV20-1 to TRBJ2-5, with 9 bases that match TRBD1. Losses at the gene ends were 5 bases for V and 5 bases for J; bases not matched to a gene: 9. Germline assignment: CDR1 DFQATT and CDR2 SNEGSKA (reference sequence). CDR3 size: 14 residues. Written as DNA, the CDR3 is TGCAGTGCTGGATACAGGGGGCGCGGGGAGACCCAGTACTTC. Amino acids: CSAGYRGRGETQYF.

The chain recombines TRBV4-3 with TRBJ1-1, with D hard to call. The CDR3 is made up of 15 amino acids. Trimming removed 0 bases at V and 0 bases at J, with 8 bases between. Germline V gene data show CDR1 as LGHNA and CDR2 as YSLEER. CDR3 loop: CASSQDYPVNTEAFF. The CDR3 coding sequence is TGCGCCAGCAGCCAAGATTACCCGGTGAACACTGAAGCTTTCTTT.

CDR3 region: CATYGTGGPSGNTIYF. The DNA for the CDR3 is TGTGCCACCTATGGGACAGGGGGCCCCTCTGGAAACACCATATATTTT. The chain employs TRBV6-1 and TRBJ1-3; 12 nucleotides align to TRBD1. V lost 10 bases, J lost 0 bases, and 7 bases stayed unmatched. This CDR3 is 16 amino acids long. Germline CDR1 reads MNHNS; CDR2 reads SASEGT.

The chain joins TRBV5-1 to TRBJ2-6; D is possibly TRBD1 (5 bases). Trimming pared 6 bases from V and 6 bases from J, leaving 7 bases between. Looked up from germline, CDR1 is SGHRS and CDR2 is YFSETQ. This CDR3 region has 12 residues. The CDR3 loop reads CASKGEANVLTF. In DNA form, the CDR3 reads TGCGCCAGCAAAGGGGAGGCCAACGTCCTGACTTTC.

The V call is TRBV12-3 or TRBV12-4, the J call TRBJ2-5; either TRBD1 or TRBD2 may fit D (6 bases each). The length of the CDR3 is 14 residues. V gave up 6 bases and J gave up 3 bases, with 14 bases separating them. The CDR3 spells CASSGVGGEETQYF. In DNA, the CDR3 is TGTGCCAGCAGCGGGGTGGGGGGCGAAGAGACCCAGTACTTC.

There are a few counts of this clonotype. The chain links TRBV20-1 to TRBJ2-1; TRBD2 matches at 7 bases. J was trimmed by 2 bases and V by 6 bases; bases with no gene match: 7. Germline loops: CDR1 DFQATT, CDR2 SNEGSKA (reference sequence). The length of the CDR3 is 14 residues. The CDR3 DNA reads as TGCAGTGCCCCGACCGGGACTACCTACAATGAGCAGTTCTTC. Its translation is CSAPTGTTYNEQFF.

This clonotype has just a few counts. The V and J genes are TRBV7-6 and TRBJ2-3; D possibly corresponds to TRBD2 (7 bases). V gave up 2 bases and J gave up 2 bases, with 14 bases separating them. This CDR3 has 16 residues. CDR1 is SGHVS, CDR2 FNYEAQ, per germline. The DNA for the CDR3 is TGTGCCAGCAGCTTATACGGGGGGCTTGACACAGATACGCAGTATTTT. It yields the protein CASSLYGGLDTDTQYF.

The genes are TRBV3-1 and TRBJ2-7, with a weak D call TRBD2 (5 bases). Germline loops: CDR1 LGHDT, CDR2 YNNKEL (reference sequence). The length of the CDR3 is 14 residues. The V end lost 1 base, the J end lost 1 base, and 8 bases lay between the germline ends. The CDR3 bases are TGTGCCAGCAGCCAAGGCGGGCAGTCCTACGAGCAGTACTTC. This gives the protein CASSQGGQSYEQYF.

The chain uses TRBV9 and TRBJ1-1; TRBD1 might be the D (5 bases). The CDR3 is 12 amino acids. CDR1 SGDLS and CDR2 YYNGEE come from the germline V gene. Trimming took 8 bases from V and 8 from J, leaving 16 bases between them. The CDR3, as DNA: TGTGCCAGGCTCCAGGGTGGGCGGGAAGCTTTCTTT. Protein: CARLQGGREAFF.

The V and J genes are TRBV4-1 and TRBJ2-7; 10 nucleotides line up with TRBD2. CDR3 length: 17 amino acids. The V gene end was trimmed by 0 bases and the J gene end by 2 bases; junction bases not matched to a gene: 7. Germline assignment: CDR1 MGHRA and CDR2 YSYEKL. Here the CDR3 DNA reads TGCGCCAGCAGCCAAGACCAGCTAGCGGGAGTAACCTACGAGCAGTACTTC. This sequence encodes CASSQDQLAGVTYEQYF.

Many counts were recorded for this clonotype. The chain joins TRBV29-1 to TRBJ2-5; D remains ambiguous. Trimming took 0 bases from V and 10 from J, leaving 15 bases between them. The CDR3 runs to 13 residues. Germline V gives CDR1 SQVTM, CDR2 ANQGSEA. The DNA of the CDR3 is TGCAGCGTTGAAGATCCCCAGGAAGAGGACCAGTACTTC. Protein product: CSVEDPQEEDQYF.

This clonotype was detected a few times. The rearrangement links TRBV6-2 or TRBV6-3 to TRBJ2-1; 10 bases agree with TRBD2. V lost 6 bases and J lost 6; bases outside the gene matches: 5. Germline CDR1 reads MNHEY; CDR2 reads SVGEGT. This CDR3 region has 14 residues. CDR3 sequence reads: CASSSGTSVNEQFF. CDR3 in DNA: TGTGCCAGCAGCTCCGGGACTAGCGTCAATGAGCAGTTCTTC.

CDR3 sequence (DNA): TGTGCCAGCTCCCCCCTCCTGGGCCAGCGGGTGCGGAGCGAGCAGTACTTC. Translation gives CASSPLLGQRVRSEQYF. V usage is TRBV6-1 and J usage is TRBJ2-7; D is possibly TRBD2 (6 bases). The germline V and J ends were trimmed by 8 bases and 6 bases, with 29 bases remaining between them. In germline, CDR1 is MNHNS, CDR2 SASEGT. This CDR3 is 17 amino acids long.

This clonotype was recorded a few times. CDR3 region: CASSRIDAEAFF. CDR3 in DNA: TGTGCCAGCAGTCGGATAGACGCTGAAGCTTTCTTT. The rearrangement joins TRBV12-3 or TRBV12-4 to TRBJ1-1; D unresolved. With 5 bases removed from V and 6 bases from J, the gap between germline ends came to 10 bases. The CDR3 covers 12 residues.

V usage is TRBV19 and J usage is TRBJ2-3; 9 bases are shared with TRBD1. This CDR3 contains 17 residues. V was pared by 3 bases and J by 3 bases, with 10 bases of the junction left unmatched. Germline lookup yields CDR1 LNHDA and CDR2 SQIVND (reference sequence). CDR3 in DNA: TGTGCCAGTAGTATCTACGGGACAGGGCGGGTAACAGATACGCAGTATTTT. It specifies CASSIYGTGRVTDTQYF.